This T cell receptor (beta chain) was observed in a study of early T cells in non-severe SARS-CoV-2 infection. Study-wide background: From unsorted whole blood, bulk RNA was sequenced, and the chains remained unpaired.

The TCR library protocol attached unique molecular identifiers to the individual cDNA molecules. Each CDR3 protein is one row after TCRdb ran MiXCR on the 5' RACE reads. This table has about 110,000 distinct CDR3 sequences, 10% to 15% appearing once. This clonotype was recorded at least ten times. Its specificity is unknown. The germline gives CDR1 GTSNPN, CDR2 SVGIG (reference sequence). V was pared by 2 bases and J by 5 bases, with 13 bases between. The CDR3 runs 14 residues. Study-wide results and caveats: Anti-spike CD8 specificities were favored by VDJdb matching, whose results missed private and CD4 specificities.

This clonotype was sampled from an adult who was a healthcare worker with PCR-confirmed SARS-CoV-2 infection or an uninfected control (not recorded which). The material sequenced was whole blood, taken at baseline. The chain joins TRBV30 to TRBJ1-5; D ambiguous. The CDR3 loop reads CAWSRDPAHQPQHF. The CDR3 region has the DNA TGTGCCTGGAGTCGTGACCCCGCTCATCAGCCCCAGCATTTT.